The following is a T cell receptor beta chain sequence with its context. These data come from a study of blood T cell repertoires in COVID-19. V lost 0 bases, J lost 6 bases, and 6 bases stayed unmatched. The CDR3 runs to 15 residues. CDR1 and CDR2 (germline): MNHEY, SMNVEV (reference sequence). Some clones are missing from TCRdb's copy, which holds only in-frame ones; the method was immunoSEQ multiplex PCR. This table has about 240,000 clones, 82% appearing once. This sequence joins TRBV27 and TRBJ2-7; TRBD2 matches 9 bases. Sample: peripheral blood. The clonotype was recovered from a woman younger than 35 with acute or convalescent COVID-19. CDR3 sequence reads: CASSLSASGTLEQYF. The CDR3 DNA reads TGTGCCAGCAGTTTATCGGCTAGCGGGACCCTCGAGCAGTACTTC.